These T cell receptor beta chains were read from a single sample in a study of blood T cell repertoires in COVID-19. Measured with immunoSEQ multiplex PCR; TCRdb has only the in-frame clones, and not every one. Of 200,000 to 250,000 clones in the sample, 80% to 85% are singletons; the top ten hold 20%. Sequencing input: peripheral blood. These receptors came from a man between 25 and 39 years old with active or convalescent COVID-19. The CDR3 runs from the conserved cysteine through the conserved F or W. Each record gives: J gene, clone size, V gene, D gene, CDR3 length, CDR3 DNA, CDR3 protein. The D gene is left open where the match is weak. Only part of the rows carry a size: once, few, many, or a class if the clone is expanded.

TRBJ2-5	.	TRBV6-6	TRBD1	14	TGTGCCAGCAGACCGGGACAGAACCAAGAGACCCAGTACTTC	CASRPGQNQETQYF
TRBJ2-1	.	TRBV7-2	TRBD2	15	TGTGCCAGCAGCTCCGGCGGGGGACTAGCCTCTGAGCAGTTCTTC	CASSSGGGLASEQFF
TRBJ1-2	.	TRBV30	.	11	TGTGCCTGGGAGTTTGGGGGGGGCTACACCTTC	CAWEFGGGYTF
TRBJ1-1	.	TRBV6-5	.	14	TGTGCGGCTAGGGGGAGTGAGTTGAACACTGAAGCTTTCTTT	CAARGSELNTEAFF
TRBJ2-7	.	TRBV4-3	TRBD2	15	TGCGCCAGCAGCCGCGGGACTAGCGGGGGCTACGAGCAGTACTTC	CASSRGTSGGYEQYF
TRBJ2-5	.	TRBV5-1	TRBD2	15	TGCGCCAGCACCATCTCGGGACGGGGGGAGGAGACCCAGTACTTC	CASTISGRGEETQYF
TRBJ2-7	.	TRBV3-1/TRBV3-2	TRBD2	14	TGTGCCAGCAGCCCGACTAGCGGGAGATTCGAGCAGTACTTC	CASSPTSGRFEQYF
TRBJ2-7	.	TRBV7-2	TRBD1	15	TGTGCCAGCAGCCTTCGGACAGGGGGGGTCTACGAGCAGTACTTC	CASSLRTGGVYEQYF
TRBJ2-1	.	TRBV6-5	TRBD1	15	TGTGCCAGCAGTTATCGACAGGGGGCGCCGGATGAGCAGTTCTTC	CASSYRQGAPDEQFF
TRBJ1-4	many	TRBV10-1	.	15	TGCGCCAGCAGTCTCGACAGATCAACTAATGAAAAACTGTTTTTT	CASSLDRSTNEKLFF
TRBJ2-1	once	TRBV28	TRBD2	13	TGTGCCAGCAGCGGGAGGGCCCACAATGAGCAGTTCTTC	CASSGRAHNEQFF
TRBJ2-5	.	TRBV10-3	TRBD1	14	TGTGCCATAAGTCCGGGACAGGGGGTGGAGACCCAGTACTTC	CAISPGQGVETQYF
TRBJ2-7	.	TRBV9	.	14	TGTGCCAGCAGCGTCGGACAGCGCTCCTACGAGCAGTACTTC	CASSVGQRSYEQYF
TRBJ1-4	.	TRBV28	TRBD1	12	TGTGCCAGCAGGGGACAGCTTGAAAAACTGTTTTTT	CASRGQLEKLFF
TRBJ2-1	.	TRBV29-1	TRBD2	13	TGCAGCGGTAGCGGGAGGGCCTTCAATGAGCAGTTCTTC	CSGSGRAFNEQFF
TRBJ2-1	.	TRBV7-9	TRBD2	17	TGTGCCAGCAGCGGGAGACTAGCGGGAGAGGGGTACAATGAGCAGTTCTTC	CASSGRLAGEGYNEQFF
TRBJ2-7	.	TRBV25-1	TRBD1	15	TGTGCCAGCAGTGAGCCGGGACAGGGCCACTACGAGCAGTACTTC	CASSEPGQGHYEQYF
TRBJ2-7	.	TRBV7-2	.	13	TGTGCCAGCAGCTTACCGACAGTTTCCGAGCAGTACTTC	CASSLPTVSEQYF
TRBJ1-3	.	TRBV2	.	16	TGTGCCAGCAGTGAAGCTCGGGGGATCTCTGGAAACACCATATATTTT	CASSEARGISGNTIYF
TRBJ2-4	once	TRBV4-3	TRBD2	18	TGCGCCAGCAGCCAAGATTTTACTAGCGGGAACGCCAAAAACATTCAGTACTTC	CASSQDFTSGNAKNIQYF
TRBJ1-2	few	TRBV11-2	TRBD1	13	TGTGCCAGCAGTCCCGGACAGGAGAGGCTATACACCTTC	CASSPGQERLYTF
TRBJ2-2	.	TRBV5-1	.	13	TGCGCCAGCAGCTTCAGGAACACCGGGGAGCTGTTTTTT	CASSFRNTGELFF
TRBJ2-1	.	TRBV27	TRBD2	15	TGTGCCAGCAATTTCGGACTAGCGGGGGGGAATGAGCAGTTCTTC	CASNFGLAGGNEQFF
TRBJ1-5	.	TRBV5-1	.	15	TGCGCCAGCAGCTCCGACGGACAGCTCAATCAGCCCCAGCATTTT	CASSSDGQLNQPQHF
TRBJ1-2	once	TRBV19	.	16	TGTGCCACCAACCCGTGGGGGGGGCCGTCGGACTATGGCTACACCTTC	CATNPWGGPSDYGYTF
TRBJ2-1	.	TRBV4-3	.	16	TGCGCCAGCAGCCAAGATCTAGCCACCTCCTACAATGAGCAGTTCTTC	CASSQDLATSYNEQFF
TRBJ1-2	.	TRBV27	.	16	TGTGCCAGCAGTAGAAACAGGGAAATAGGTTCTGAGGGCTACACCTTC	CASSRNREIGSEGYTF
TRBJ2-6	once	TRBV6-4	.	15	TGTGCCAGCAGTGTGGGGGGCTCTGGGGCCAACGTCCTGACTTTC	CASSVGGSGANVLTF
TRBJ2-6	few	TRBV4-2	.	16	TGTGCCAGCAGCCAATTCGGGAGCTCTGGGGCCAACGTCCTGACTTTC	CASSQFGSSGANVLTF
TRBJ1-4	.	TRBV30	.	14	TGTGCCTGGAGTGACCGGGTACAAAATGAAAAACTGTTTTTT	CAWSDRVQNEKLFF
TRBJ1-5	.	TRBV5-1	.	16	TGCGCCAGCAGCTTGGGGCCAGTCTCTAGCAATCAGCCCCAGCATTTT	CASSLGPVSSNQPQHF
TRBJ1-1	.	TRBV28	TRBD1	14	TGTGCCAGCACCGGGACAGGCCCGAACACTGAAGCTTTCTTT	CASTGTGPNTEAFF
TRBJ2-7	.	TRBV6-2/TRBV6-3	TRBD1	14	TGTGCCAGCAGTTACGTCCCAGGGGGATACGAGCAGTACTTC	CASSYVPGGYEQYF
TRBJ1-2	.	TRBV6-5	.	13	TGTGCCAGCAGGGCAGGGCTTGGCTATGGCTACACCTTC	CASRAGLGYGYTF
TRBJ2-5	.	TRBV7-3	.	14	TGTGCCAGCAGCTTAAGTGCGGGACAAGAGACCCAGTACTTC	CASSLSAGQETQYF
TRBJ1-2	.	TRBV5-1	.	16	TGCGCCAGCAGCTTCCTGGGGCAACCTGGGAACTATGGCTACACCTTC	CASSFLGQPGNYGYTF
TRBJ2-2	.	TRBV5-1	TRBD1	15	TGCGCCAGCACCCTTTCGACAGGGGAGTCCGGGGAGCTGTTTTTT	CASTLSTGESGELFF
TRBJ1-2	.	TRBV5-4	TRBD1	14	TGTGCCAGCAGCCCTCCGGGACAGGGTTTTAGCTACACCTTC	CASSPPGQGFSYTF
TRBJ2-7	.	TRBV20-1	.	13	TGCAGTGCTAGTCCACTAGGGCGTTACGAGCAGTACTTC	CSASPLGRYEQYF
TRBJ1-2	.	TRBV19	TRBD1	14	TGTGCCAGTATCACAGGGGGCGCGGATTGGGGCTACACCTTC	CASITGGADWGYTF
TRBJ1-3	.	TRBV3-1/TRBV3-2	.	13	TGTGCCAGCAGTTTCTTCTCTGGAAACACCATATATTTT	CASSFFSGNTIYF
TRBJ1-2	.	TRBV29-1	.	12	TGCAGCGCCGCTAGGGGCAGTTATGGCTACACCTTC	CSAARGSYGYTF
TRBJ1-2	once	TRBV5-4	.	13	TGTGCCAGCAGCTTCGGGATTTCCTATGGCTACACCTTC	CASSFGISYGYTF
TRBJ2-3	.	TRBV7-9	TRBD2	14	TGTGCCAGCAGCACAAGCGGGAGGGCAGATACGCAGTATTTT	CASSTSGRADTQYF
TRBJ1-6	.	TRBV9	.	15	TGTGCCAGCAGCGCCCAGGGTTCCTATAATTCACCCCTCCACTTT	CASSAQGSYNSPLHF